What follows describes a single T cell receptor (beta chain). It lacks a known antigen. The input lacks base qualities; no much larger clone sits a single base away. Another Seattle source contributed samples from volunteer blood donors who had recovered from COVID-19. Each collaborating institution followed its own protocols to collect whole blood in K2EDTA tubes. Collaborator samples were shipped for TCRbeta analysis as frozen whole blood, isolated PBMCs, or DNA extracted from either sample type. The immunoSEQ Assay, a bias-controlled multiplex PCR, was used to amplify TCRbeta CDR3 regions from genomic DNA. In the paper's pipeline: The number of nucleated cells in each sample was estimated by amplification of reference gene primers within the assay. To quantify the absolute abundance of each unique TCRbeta CDR3 rearrangement, sequence reads were collapsed and filtered. For each sample, productive Simpson clonality was calculated by taking the square root of Simpson's diversity index across productive rearrangements. TCRdb holds this immuneACCESS table with in-frame rearrangements only. Some clones are missing; in checked studies, unresolved V genes explain under half, and the rest has no known cause. The DNA gave D and trimming, while V, J and clone size come from that table. For this sample there are more than 250,000 clones; around 90% appear just once. The leading ten clones occupy around 6% of the sample.

From the cysteine up to the phenylalanine, the CDR3 has a length of 15 residues. Only the CDR3 DNA stays, 45 bases, in frame from base 1. The CDR1 and CDR2 encoded by the germline V gene are MGHRA and YSYEKL. V loses 0 bases of germline sequence and J loses 1 base, and the interval between the two ends is 9 bases. This entry comes from a study of blood T cell repertoires in COVID-19 (TCRdb year 2020). For the study in its entirety: Samples covering the acute and convalescent phases of COVID-19 were provided by collaborators in the United States, Italy and Spain. Subjects who had been exposed to COVID-19, were actively infected with it, or had recovered from it provided the deeply sampled blood TCRbeta repertoires that made up the dataset. Sample metadata almost always included a de-identified subject ID, COVID-19 status, age in years and sex. The material from the prospective study consisted of cDNA or gDNA derived from T cells, B-cell-depleted T cells, or PBMCs. Where available, HLA class I and class II types were taken from metadata supplied by the sample provider and were not determined by assay-based typing. The repertoires were released in a freely available public database meant as a resource for research on the immune response to SARS-CoV-2. The samples were drawn from two sources: the first 160 participants of the ongoing ImmuneRACE study, and about 1,300 subjects contributed by 6 global collaborators. Overall study results and their limits: The amount of clinical and demographic metadata varied by source and participant and was provided uncurated.

The clonotype originates from a man aged 18 to 35 who had recovered from COVID-19. Sequenced: peripheral blood. The chain was built from TRBV4-1 and TRBJ1-1; D gene: possibly TRBD1, on 5 matching bases. The CDR3 corresponds to CASSQEPTGNTEAFF. The DNA reads as follows: TGCGCCAGCAGCCAAGAACCAACAGGGAACACTGAAGCTTTCTTT.